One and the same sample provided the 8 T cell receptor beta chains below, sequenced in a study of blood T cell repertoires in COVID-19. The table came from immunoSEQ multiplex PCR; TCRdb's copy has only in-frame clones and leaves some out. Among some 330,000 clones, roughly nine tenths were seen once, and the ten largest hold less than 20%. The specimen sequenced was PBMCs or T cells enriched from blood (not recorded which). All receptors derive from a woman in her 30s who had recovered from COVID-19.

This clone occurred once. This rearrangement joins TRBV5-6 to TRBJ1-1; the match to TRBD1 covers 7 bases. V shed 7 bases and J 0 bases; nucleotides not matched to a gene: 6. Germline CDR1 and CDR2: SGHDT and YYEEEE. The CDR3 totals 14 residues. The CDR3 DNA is TGTGCCAGCCGGACAACAGGGGTGAACACTGAAGCTTTCTTT. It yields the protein CASRTTGVNTEAFF.

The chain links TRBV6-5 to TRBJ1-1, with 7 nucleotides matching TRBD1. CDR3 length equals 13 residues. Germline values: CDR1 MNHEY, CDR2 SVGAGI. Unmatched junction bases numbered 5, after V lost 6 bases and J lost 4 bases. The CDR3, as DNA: TGTGCCAGCAGGACTACAGGGGCCACTGAAGCTTTCTTT. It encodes CASRTTGATEAFF.

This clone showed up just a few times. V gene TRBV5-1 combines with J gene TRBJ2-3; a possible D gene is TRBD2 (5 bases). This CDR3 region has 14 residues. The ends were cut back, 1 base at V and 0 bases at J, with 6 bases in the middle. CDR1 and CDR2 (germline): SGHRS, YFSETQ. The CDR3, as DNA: TGCGCCAGCAGCTTGCGGGGTAGCACAGATACGCAGTATTTT. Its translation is CASSLRGSTDTQYF.

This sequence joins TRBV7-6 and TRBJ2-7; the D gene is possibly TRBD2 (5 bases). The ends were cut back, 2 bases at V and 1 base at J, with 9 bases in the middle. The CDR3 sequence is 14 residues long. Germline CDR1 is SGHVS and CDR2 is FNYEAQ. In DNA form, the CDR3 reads TGTGCCAGCAGCTTACTAGCTCAATCCTACGAGCAGTACTTC. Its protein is CASSLLAQSYEQYF.

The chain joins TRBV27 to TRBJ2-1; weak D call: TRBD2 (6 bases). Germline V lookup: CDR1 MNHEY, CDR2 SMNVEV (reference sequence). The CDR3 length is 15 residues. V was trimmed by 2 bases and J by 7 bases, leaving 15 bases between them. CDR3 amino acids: CASSLREAKNNEQFF. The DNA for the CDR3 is TGTGCCAGCAGTTTAAGGGAGGCTAAAAATAATGAGCAGTTCTTC.

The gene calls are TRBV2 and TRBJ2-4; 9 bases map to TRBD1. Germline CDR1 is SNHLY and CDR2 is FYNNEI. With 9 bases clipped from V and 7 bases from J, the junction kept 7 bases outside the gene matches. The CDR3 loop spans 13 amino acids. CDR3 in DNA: TGTGCCAGTCATGGGACAGGGCCGAACATTCAGTACTTC. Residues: CASHGTGPNIQYF.

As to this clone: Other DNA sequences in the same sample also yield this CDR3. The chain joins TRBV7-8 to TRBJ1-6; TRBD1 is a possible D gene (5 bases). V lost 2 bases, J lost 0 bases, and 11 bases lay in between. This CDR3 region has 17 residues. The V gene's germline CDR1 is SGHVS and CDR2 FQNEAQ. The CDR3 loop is CASSLTGLSSYNSPLHF. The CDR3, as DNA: TGTGCCAGCAGCTTAACAGGCCTCAGCTCCTATAATTCACCCCTCCACTTT.

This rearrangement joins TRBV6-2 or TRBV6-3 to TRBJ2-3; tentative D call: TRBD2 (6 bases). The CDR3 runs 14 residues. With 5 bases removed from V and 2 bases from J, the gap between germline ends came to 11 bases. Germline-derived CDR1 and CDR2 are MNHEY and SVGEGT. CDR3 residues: CASSRAGFTDTQYF. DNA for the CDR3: TGTGCCAGCAGTCGAGCGGGTTTCACAGATACGCAGTATTTT.